The rows below give T cell receptor beta chains drawn from one sample of a study of T-cell memory formation after mild COVID-19. MiXCR, applied by TCRdb to the 5' RACE reads, yields one record per CDR3 protein. The data show under 600,000 distinct CDR3 sequences, with about 22% seen just once and roughly 9.1% held by the top ten. The specimen sequenced was PBMCs or a T cell subset sorted from them (not recorded which). These receptors were collected from an adult woman who had mild COVID-19 (a few samples of this study predate the infection). Cell type and time point are not known. Both conserved end residues are part of each CDR3. The D gene is left open where the match is weak. Expanded clones get a size class; other rows say once, few or many, or leave the size out.

>TRBV7-2|TRBJ2-7|-|-
CASSHDLSSYEQYF
TGTGCCAGCAGCCACGACCTGAGCTCCTACGAGCAGTACTTC
>TRBV9|TRBJ2-1|few|-
CASSYQDSLVHEQFF
TGTGCCAGCAGCTATCAGGACAGTCTGGTGCATGAGCAGTTCTTC
>TRBV7-2|TRBJ2-7|-|TRBD2
CASSLDGTSSSEQYF
TGTGCCAGCAGCCTAGACGGGACTAGCTCTTCCGAGCAGTACTTC
>TRBV27|TRBJ2-1|-|TRBD2
CASSFPGLAGGIEQFF
TGTGCCAGCAGTTTCCCCGGACTAGCGGGAGGGATCGAGCAGTTCTTC
>TRBV6-1|TRBJ1-5|-|-
CASSDAASNQPQHF
TGTGCCAGCAGTGATGCAGCCAGCAATCAGCCCCAGCATTTT
>TRBV12-3/TRBV12-4|TRBJ1-1|few|-
CASSLAVEAFF
TGTGCCAGCAGTCTGGCCGTTGAAGCTTTCTTT
>TRBV11-3|TRBJ2-1|-|TRBD2
CASSFWRGVYNEQFF
TGTGCCAGCAGCTTTTGGCGGGGGGTTTACAATGAGCAGTTCTTC
>TRBV25-1|TRBJ1-2|-|-
CASSKGGAINYGYTF
TGTGCCAGCAGTAAAGGGGGGGCCATAAACTATGGCTACACCTTC
>TRBV10-3|TRBJ1-2|-|-
CAISESIGEVYGYTF
TGTGCCATCAGTGAGTCAATAGGGGAAGTATATGGCTACACCTTC
>TRBV5-4|TRBJ2-1|few|-
CASRELSAAGNEQFF
TGTGCCAGCAGGGAGCTTTCCGCCGCGGGGAATGAGCAGTTCTTC
>TRBV20-1|TRBJ2-1|few|TRBD2
CSATLLRTSGNEQFF
TGCAGTGCTACCCTGCTCCGGACTAGCGGCAATGAGCAGTTCTTC
>TRBV12-3/TRBV12-4|TRBJ2-7|many|-
CASSLVPQGYEQYF
TGTGCCAGCAGTTTAGTCCCCCAGGGGTACGAGCAGTACTTC
>TRBV4-1|TRBJ2-1|-|-
CASSQAPASDEQFF
TGCGCCAGCAGCCAAGCTCCCGCCTCGGATGAGCAGTTCTTC
>TRBV11-2|TRBJ2-3|-|TRBD2
CASSLEGRVGLSTDTQYF
TGTGCCAGCAGCTTAGAAGGGAGGGTCGGGCTCTCCACAGATACGCAGTATTTT
>TRBV5-1|TRBJ1-4|few|TRBD1
CASTSGQATNEKLFF
TGCGCCAGCACTAGCGGACAGGCAACTAATGAAAAACTGTTTTTT
>TRBV5-6|TRBJ2-3|-|TRBD1
CASRQDRGGTDTQYF
TGTGCCAGCAGGCAGGACAGGGGTGGCACAGATACGCAGTATTTT
>TRBV5-6|TRBJ2-3|few|-
CASSLATAGPSTDTQYF
TGTGCCAGCAGCTTGGCGACAGCAGGGCCTAGCACAGATACGCAGTATTTT
>TRBV24-1|TRBJ1-2|-|-
CATGPFRAAQGSGYTF
TGTGCCACCGGTCCCTTTCGGGCAGCCCAGGGATCTGGCTACACCTTC
>TRBV5-5|TRBJ2-2|-|-
CASSLAVGNGELFF
TGTGCCAGCAGCTTGGCCGTAGGGAACGGGGAGCTGTTTTTT
>TRBV29-1|TRBJ1-1|-|-
CSVELWGANTEAFF
TGCAGCGTTGAGCTCTGGGGGGCAAACACTGAAGCTTTCTTT
>TRBV7-2|TRBJ2-4|few|-
CASSFLRENIQYF
TGTGCCAGCAGCTTCCTCCGAGAAAACATTCAGTACTTC
>TRBV24-1|TRBJ2-3|-|-
CATSPDGTDTQYF
TGTGCCACCAGTCCTGATGGTACAGATACGCAGTATTTT